A single sample gave rise to the 8 T cell receptor beta chains below, sequenced in a study of blood T cell repertoires in COVID-19. The table came from immunoSEQ multiplex PCR; TCRdb's copy has only in-frame clones and leaves some out. The data show approximately 120,000 clones, around 88% seen once. Sample: peripheral blood. The source of these receptors is a human donor in a cohort sampled during active COVID-19.

The V and J genes are TRBV9 and TRBJ2-1; 7 bases align to TRBD2. The trim removed 3 bases at V and 9 bases at J, leaving 9 bases unmatched. CDR1 is SGDLS and CDR2 is YYNGEE in the germline V gene. The CDR3 consists of 14 residues. CDR3 in DNA: TGTGCCAGCAGCGCCAGCGGGAATCGGGTTGAGCAGTTCTTC. As protein: CASSASGNRVEQFF.

The gene calls are TRBV12-3 or TRBV12-4 and TRBJ1-2, with TRBD1 matching 9 bases. The junction had 4 bases not matched to a gene; V was cut back by 7 bases and J by 4 bases. The CDR3 extends over 13 amino acids. In DNA form, the CDR3 reads TGTGCCAGCACCTTGACAGGGGGCTATGGCTACACCTTC. This sequence encodes CASTLTGGYGYTF.

The chain has TRBV20-1 and TRBJ2-3; D is unresolved. With 4 bases removed from V and 6 bases from J, the gap between germline ends came to 5 bases. Germline V gene sequence: CDR1 DFQATT, CDR2 SNEGSKA (reference sequence). CDR3 size: 10 residues. The CDR3 coding sequence is TGCAGTGCTACTAGGGATACGCAGTATTTT. Protein sequence: CSATRDTQYF.

This clone showed up just once. This chain uses TRBV27 with TRBJ2-2; no clear D gene. Trimming took off 0 bases at V and 6 bases at J, with 5 bases between the two ends. Looked up from germline, CDR1 is MNHEY and CDR2 is SMNVEV (reference sequence). The CDR3 runs 13 residues. Here the CDR3 reads CASSLSHPGELFF. As DNA, the CDR3 is TGTGCCAGCAGTTTATCACACCCCGGGGAGCTGTTTTTT.

The chain carries TRBV9 and TRBJ2-1; D unclear. In germline, CDR1 is SGDLS, CDR2 YYNGEE. Trimming shortened V by 0 bases and J by 0 bases, and 7 bases separated the two germline ends. This CDR3 is 15 amino acids long. The CDR3 nucleotides read TGTGCCAGCAGCGTAGGTGTGAGCTCCTACAATGAGCAGTTCTTC. This encodes CASSVGVSSYNEQFF. Variable domain in full (rest from reference TRBV9 and TRBJ2-1): DSGVTQTPKHLITATGQRVTLRCSPRSGDLSVYWYQQSLDQGLQFLIQYYNGEERAKGNILERFSAQQFPDLHSELNLSSLELGDSALYFCASSVGVSSYNEQFFGPGTRLTVL.

Only a few counts were recorded for this clone. The chain is built from TRBV6-6 and TRBJ1-1; 9 nucleotides align to TRBD1. The germline V gene has CDR1 MNHNY and CDR2 SVGAGI (reference sequence). This CDR3 contains 21 residues. V trimming: 6 bases; J trimming: 0 bases; junction bases outside the gene matches: 23. The CDR3 spells CASSPRLGQGFPNLMNTEAFF. For the CDR3, the DNA is TGTGCCAGCAGCCCCAGATTGGGACAGGGATTCCCAAATCTCATGAACACTGAAGCTTTCTTT.

The chain recombines TRBV7-2 with TRBJ1-1; TRBD1 is a possible D gene (5 bases). With 5 bases removed from V and 1 base from J, the gap between germline ends came to 14 bases. Germline CDR1 reads SGHTA; CDR2 reads FQGNSA. The CDR3 totals 15 residues. The CDR3 region has the DNA TGTGCCAGCAGCCCCCGCTCGGGGGGGAACACTGAAGCTTTCTTT. Protein sequence: CASSPRSGGNTEAFF.

The chain recombines TRBV7-6 with TRBJ2-7; TRBD1 agrees at 8 bases. The CDR3 has 15 residues. Germline CDR1 and CDR2: SGHVS and FNYEAQ. Trimming at V came to 5 bases and at J to 2 bases, leaving 8 bases not matched to a gene. The CDR3 DNA is TGTGCCAGCAGCCCTACCGGGACAGGCCCCTACGAGCAGTACTTC. Encoded protein: CASSPTGTGPYEQYF.